The entry below gives a single T cell receptor (beta chain) sequence along with its context. Its antigen remains unidentified. The record has no base qualities; no much larger clone is one base away. The source of the sample is a study of cytomegalovirus exposure and HLA in healthy donors (dated by TCRdb to about 2017). With respect to the entire study: In an earlier analysis of about 560 of the donors, 276 Gb of sequence data and 120 million or so unique TCR beta sequences from roughly 180 million T cells were reported. Every discovery cohort repertoire had been produced on one sequencing platform. High-throughput TCR immunosequencing, statistical association of individual TCRs with disease status, and machine learning were combined to predict cytomegalovirus infection status. HLA typing covered class I and class II loci at four-digit resolution. Using immunosequencing, the study profiled T cell repertoires from about 620 subjects and related those repertoires to cytomegalovirus serostatus. The study aimed to test whether cataloging public T cell receptors could reveal signatures of past pathogen exposure. The genetic ancestry cluster associated with self-reported Caucasian donors included about 81% of the roughly 360 genotyped donors. Donor age, sex, ethnicity and CMV serostatus were collected together with the repertoire data. Because of strong linkage in the cohort, 4 to 6 DR-DQ haplotypes were treated as single units for association and clustering. Rather than drawing on any new phenotypic data, the later analysis identified candidate immune exposures from TCR beta sequences and the way those sequences occurred across donors. In a later analysis, previously published TCR beta repertoires from several hundred donors were re-analyzed and high-resolution HLA genotyping was added so that TCR occurrence patterns could be studied. In a later genetic analysis, genome-wide SNP genotypes for about three fifths of the roughly 670 donors were used, and that subset was treated as a discovery cohort. Typing coverage varied by locus: roughly 620-640 donors for A, B, C, DRB1 and DQB1; 522 for DQA1; 606 for DPA1; about 450 for DPB1. On average, 235,054 unique TCR beta nucleotide sequences were sequenced per donor among some 430 genotyped donors of the cohort, with 15% to 20% of those sequences being non-productive. Along with the roughly 700-subject first cohort, a separate validation cohort of roughly 110 different subjects was used. To decide whether each TCR beta V gene segment behaved as functional or pseudogenic, an earlier analysis of some 540 of the donors relied on high-throughput TCR beta sequencing. Around 300 gigabases of sequencing data and 80 million or so unique TCR sequences were included in an early release covering over 600 HLA-typed donors.

The germline V gene encodes CDR1 LGHNA and CDR2 YSLEER. Taken from cysteine to phenylalanine, the CDR3 has 14 residues. Here the CDR3 DNA is all that survives: 42 bases in frame from base 1. Trimming removed 4 bases from V and 4 bases from J, leaving 13 bases between the germline ends. Overall study results and their limits: Assigning TCR associations to individual alleles was difficult when HLA alleles, especially DR and DQ, strongly co-occurred. A later genetic analysis reported fewer N-insertions in productive TCRs among donors in an Asian-associated ancestry cluster than the roughly 690-donor mean. Immune exposure information for the cohort was limited to CMV serostatus. A cluster of highly shared sequence variants was judged likely to be a technical artifact of the sequencing pipeline. In a later analysis, the rate of TCR association differed among HLA loci, with DRB1 alleles having the most associated TCRs and HLA-C alleles having the fewest. Some IMGT-functional V segments, including TRBV6-2 and TRBV6-3, could not be distinguished by the 87-base-pair reads and were therefore excluded. In vitro tests confirmed that a few of the cytomegalovirus-associated TCR beta chains recognize cytomegalovirus antigens. The presence/absence analyses assumed that sequencing depth was roughly uniform across donors, and that assumption may not be true. In a later genetic analysis, a missense DCLRE1C variant was associated with V-gene and J-gene trimming of TCR beta chains, and the association was replicated in an independent cohort. The study listed 150 to 200 TCR beta chains as associated with cytomegalovirus. Because counts were too low, 15 to 20 rarely observed V segments, including chromosome 9 orphons, were excluded from the earlier analysis of several hundred of the donors. Only TCR beta chains were sequenced in this cohort, and the absence of alpha or paired-chain data limited detectable features. Because some donors lacked HLA typing at each locus, the association tests relied only on the typed subset. A further reported finding was that TCR beta sequences accurately predicted the HLA-A and HLA-B alleles for most subjects in the first cohort. In a later analysis, over 15,000 TCR beta sequences were associated with specific HLA alleles at a false discovery rate of 0.05. In a later analysis, HLA-associated TCR beta chains showed more clonal expansion and lower generation probabilities than non-associated chains that were equally common. According to the authors, the approach could potentially be generalized to other disease states and immunological phenotypes. Linkage disequilibrium might explain the correlated functional status among segregating V segments, but an unknown experimental factor could not be excluded. The classifier was reported to diagnose cytomegalovirus status with high specificity and sensitivity in both the original cohort and the validation cohort. In a later analysis, most CMV-associated TCR beta chains were found to appear HLA-restricted, with HLA associations seemingly driven largely by CMV exposure. According to a later analysis, parvovirus B19, influenza, CMV and Epstein-Barr virus appeared linked to several top co-occurrence clusters. Across donors, most TCR sequences were observed very rarely, whereas some public TCRs were present in many individuals. In an earlier analysis of fewer than 750 of the donors, most TCR beta V segments were observed in productive rearrangements about 87% or about 30% of the time, broadly matching IMGT annotations.

Library construction relied on the immunoSEQ multiplex PCR assay. A mixture of 60 forward primers for TCR Vbeta segments and 13 reverse primers for TCR Jbeta segments was used in the multiplex PCR. A multiplex PCR assay on genomic DNA amplified the CDR3 region of rearranged TCR beta genes. On the Illumina HiSeq System, the amplified TCR beta libraries were sequenced as 87-base-pair reads. On the study's bioinformatics: A later analysis tallied 80 million to 95 million unique TCR beta chains across the 666 repertoires, and about 10 million of those chains were shared by two or more donors. Raw reads were error-corrected and collapsed into unique sequences with a nearest-neighbor algorithm that merged closely related sequences to remove PCR and sequencing errors. To assign V, D and J gene segments, CDR3 sequences were aligned to IMGT reference sequences. Each retained sequence needed at least a six-nucleotide match to both a V gene segment and a J gene segment. Rearrangements were called productive when the CDR3 lacked stop codons and stayed in frame with V and J; all others were non-productive. CDR3 was defined by IMGT convention, running from the second conserved V-encoded cysteine to the conserved J-encoded phenylalanine. The earlier analysis of some 550 of the donors excluded any sequence lacking an unambiguous match to a single V gene segment. An earlier analysis of approximately 590 of the donors classified V segments as functional when productive rearrangements were above 56.7% and as segregating when the standard deviation between donors was above 5%. A statistical classification framework was built for diagnosing cytomegalovirus status from the catalog of TCR beta chain sequences. V and J gene assignment, in a later analysis, came from comparing TCR nucleotide sequences with IMGT/GENE-DB human TR gene sequences. A later analysis assigned CDR3 sequences and most-parsimonious VDJ recombination scenarios with the TCRdist pipeline. A later analysis defined each TCR beta chain by its CDR3 amino acid sequence plus V-gene family, and excluded reads lacking a unique V-gene family. A later analysis removed 592 highly shared, low-generation-probability nucleotide sequences to deal with suspected cross-contamination and a sequencing artifact. A later analysis calculated a clonal expansion index for each public chain from normalized within-repertoire ranks of inferred template counts. In a later analysis, generation probabilities were computed using a VDJ recombination model fitted to out-of-frame rearrangements, and the results were checked against IGoR. A later analysis scored TCR-TCR, TCR-HLA and TCR-CMV co-occurrence with hypergeometric tests, applying a repertoire-size bias correction to TCR pairs. In a later analysis, false discovery rates were estimated by permuting HLA or CMV assignments 20 times. In a later analysis, co-occurring TCRs were grouped using DBSCAN, with TCRdist sequence similarity added in when clustering inside HLA-allele-positive subsets. Co-occurrence clustering excluded repertoires with fewer than 30,000 or more than 120,000 public chains, plus five with anomalous nucleotide sharing. As stored in TCRdb, this immuneACCESS dataset retains in-frame rearrangements with V and J assigned. A fraction of the clones does not appear; measured against another copy, unresolved V genes explain less than half of the discrepancy, and the remainder lacks a known reason. From that table come the V and J calls and clone size; the DNA was used to work out D and trimming. The sample includes about 160,000 clones, with around four fifths observed a single time. Of the sample, approximately 11% falls within the top ten clones.

The cohort was made up of hundreds of healthy bone marrow donors. All cohort members were sampled while nominally healthy, although unrecorded immune exposures were likely present. The donor tested CMV seropositive, placing the donor among the 289 seropositive members of the cohort. Every donor gave a peripheral blood sample, and the peripheral blood mononuclear cells from that sample were used for TCR beta sequencing. The Qiagen DNeasy Blood Extraction Kit was used to extract genomic DNA from the blood cell samples. The chain couples TRBV4-3 to TRBJ1-1; TRBD1 is a possible D gene, resting on 5 matching bases. Sequencing used PBMCs. The TCR sequence derives from a man aged 45-60 years in good health and CMV-seropositive. The CDR3 reads CASSPWVGATEAFF. The sequence in DNA is TGCGCCAGCAGCCCGTGGGTAGGGGCCACTGAAGCTTTCTTT.